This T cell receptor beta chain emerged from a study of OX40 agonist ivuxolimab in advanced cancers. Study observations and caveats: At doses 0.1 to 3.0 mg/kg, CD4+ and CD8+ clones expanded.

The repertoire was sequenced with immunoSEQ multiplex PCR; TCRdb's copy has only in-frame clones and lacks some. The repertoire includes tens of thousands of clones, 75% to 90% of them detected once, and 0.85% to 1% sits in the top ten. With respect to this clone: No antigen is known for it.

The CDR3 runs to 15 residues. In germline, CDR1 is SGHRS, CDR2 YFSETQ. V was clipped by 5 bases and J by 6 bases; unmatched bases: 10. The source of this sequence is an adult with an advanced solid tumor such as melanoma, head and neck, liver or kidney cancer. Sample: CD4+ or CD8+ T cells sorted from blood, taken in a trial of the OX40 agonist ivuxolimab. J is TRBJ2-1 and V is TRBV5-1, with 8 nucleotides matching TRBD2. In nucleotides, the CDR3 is TGCGCCAGCAGACCGCCGGGACTAGGGGTCAATGAGCAGTTCTTC. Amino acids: CASRPPGLGVNEQFF.